Listed here is a single T cell receptor (beta chain). The source of the sample is a study of blood T cell repertoires in COVID-19. About the study: Whether acute or convalescent, the COVID-19 samples came from the United States, Italy and Spain. PBMCs, B-cell-depleted T cells, or T cells provided the cDNA or gDNA that made up the material.

Germline CDR1 reads MNHEY; CDR2 reads SMNVEV (reference sequence). Germline trimming cut 6 bases from V and 7 bases from J; bases unmatched to any gene: 11. The CDR3 is made up of 15 amino acids. In the source study's methods: Estimation of nucleated cell counts relied on the amplification of reference gene primers. Sequenced by immunoSEQ multiplex PCR; TCRdb stores in-frame clones only, minus some. V, J and clone size are taken as reported in that table, and D and trimming were inferred from the DNA itself. The sample consists of around 220,000 clones, around 85% of them appearing once. The J gene is TRBJ2-1, the V gene TRBV27; TRBD1 agrees at 8 bases. This receptor was identified in a woman aged 50 to 60 with acute or convalescent COVID-19. Material for sequencing was peripheral blood. The CDR3 DNA reads TGTGCCAGCAGCACCCCCGGACAGGGAGAAAATGAGCAGTTCTTC. It codes for CASSTPGQGENEQFF.